This T cell receptor beta chain was recovered during a study of blood T cell repertoires in COVID-19. Overall study context: Specimens from acute and convalescent COVID-19 originated in the United States, Italy and Spain. PBMCs, B-cell-depleted T cells, or T cells provided the cDNA or gDNA that made up the material.

Per the authors' pipeline: Reference gene primer amplification yielded estimated nucleated cell counts. Profiled with immunoSEQ multiplex PCR; TCRdb holds only in-frame clones, not every one. Clone size and the V and J calls come from that table; the DNA yielded D and trimming. The sample has around 45,000 clones, approximately 80% seen once. The sample consisted of peripheral blood. The TCR originated in a woman aged 55-69 years with acute or convalescent COVID-19.

The CDR3 DNA follows: TGTGCCAGCAGCGACGGGCCTAGCGGGGGGCGAACCTACAATGAGCAGTTCTTC. This translates into CASSDGPSGGRTYNEQFF. The chain joins TRBV11-2 to TRBJ2-1; TRBD2 agrees at 11 bases. The CDR3 contains 18 residues. The V segment lost 5 bases and the J segment 2 bases; nucleotides outside the gene matches: 11. Germline V gene lookup returns CDR1 SGHAT and CDR2 FQNNGV.